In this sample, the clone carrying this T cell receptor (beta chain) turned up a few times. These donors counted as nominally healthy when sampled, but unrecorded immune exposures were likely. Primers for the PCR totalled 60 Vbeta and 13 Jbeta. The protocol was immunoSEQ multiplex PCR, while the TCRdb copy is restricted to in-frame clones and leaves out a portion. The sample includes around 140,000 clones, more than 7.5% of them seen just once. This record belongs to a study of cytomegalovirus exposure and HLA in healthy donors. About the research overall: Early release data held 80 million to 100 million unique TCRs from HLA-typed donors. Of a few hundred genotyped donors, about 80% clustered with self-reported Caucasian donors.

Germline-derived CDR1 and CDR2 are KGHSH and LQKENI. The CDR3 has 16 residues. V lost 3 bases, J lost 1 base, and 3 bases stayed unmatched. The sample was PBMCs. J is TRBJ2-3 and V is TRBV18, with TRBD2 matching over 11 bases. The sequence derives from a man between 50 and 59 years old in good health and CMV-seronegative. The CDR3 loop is CASSPSGGAGTDTQYF. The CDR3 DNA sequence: TGTGCCAGCTCACCTAGCGGGGGGGCGGGCACAGATACGCAGTATTTT.